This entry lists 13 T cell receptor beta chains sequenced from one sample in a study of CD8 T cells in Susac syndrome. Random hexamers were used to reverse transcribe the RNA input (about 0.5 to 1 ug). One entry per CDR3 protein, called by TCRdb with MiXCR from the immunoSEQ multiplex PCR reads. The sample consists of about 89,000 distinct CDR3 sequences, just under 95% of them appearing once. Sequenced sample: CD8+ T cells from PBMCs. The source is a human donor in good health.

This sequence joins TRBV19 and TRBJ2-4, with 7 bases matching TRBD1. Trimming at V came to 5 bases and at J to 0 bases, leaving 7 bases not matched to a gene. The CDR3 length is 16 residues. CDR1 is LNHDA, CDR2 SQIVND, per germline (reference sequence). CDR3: CASSEGQRLAKNIQYF. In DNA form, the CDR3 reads TGTGCCAGTAGTGAGGGACAGAGACTAGCCAAAAACATTCAGTACTTC.

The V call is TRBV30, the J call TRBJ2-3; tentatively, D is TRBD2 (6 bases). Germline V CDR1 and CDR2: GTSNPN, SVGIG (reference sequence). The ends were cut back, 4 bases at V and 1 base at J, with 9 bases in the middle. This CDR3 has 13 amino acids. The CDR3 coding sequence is TGTGCCTGGATAAAGCGGGGCACAGATACGCAGTATTTT. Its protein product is CAWIKRGTDTQYF.

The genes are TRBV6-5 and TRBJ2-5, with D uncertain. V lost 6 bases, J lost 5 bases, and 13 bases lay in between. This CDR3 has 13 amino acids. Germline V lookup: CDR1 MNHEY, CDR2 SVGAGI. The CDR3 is CASSEVMAETQYF. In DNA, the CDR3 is TGTGCCAGCAGCGAGGTCATGGCGGAGACCCAGTACTTC.

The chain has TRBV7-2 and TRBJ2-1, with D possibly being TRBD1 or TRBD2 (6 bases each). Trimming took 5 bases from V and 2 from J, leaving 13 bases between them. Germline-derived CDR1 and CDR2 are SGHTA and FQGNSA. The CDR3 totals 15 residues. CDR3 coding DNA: TGTGCCAGCAGCCAAGGAGGGGGGCCCTACAATGAGCAGTTCTTC. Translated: CASSQGGGPYNEQFF.

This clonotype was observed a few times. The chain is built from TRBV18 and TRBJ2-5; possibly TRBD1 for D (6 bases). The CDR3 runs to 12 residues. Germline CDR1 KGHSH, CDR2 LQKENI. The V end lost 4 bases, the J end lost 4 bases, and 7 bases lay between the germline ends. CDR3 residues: CASSLDRETQYF. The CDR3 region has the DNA TGTGCCAGCTCACTGGACAGAGAGACCCAGTACTTC.

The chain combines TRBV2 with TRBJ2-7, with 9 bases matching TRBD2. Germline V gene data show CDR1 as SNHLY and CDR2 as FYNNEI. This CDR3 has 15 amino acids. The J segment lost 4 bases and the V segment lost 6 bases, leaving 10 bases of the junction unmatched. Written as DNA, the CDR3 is TGTGCCAGCAGCGCCTTTGGCGGGGGGGAGTACGAGCAGTACTTC. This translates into CASSAFGGGEYEQYF.

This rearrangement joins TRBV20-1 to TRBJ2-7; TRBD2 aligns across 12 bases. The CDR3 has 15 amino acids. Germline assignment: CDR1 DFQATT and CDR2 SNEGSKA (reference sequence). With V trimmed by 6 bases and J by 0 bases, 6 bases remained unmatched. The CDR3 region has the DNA TGCAGTGCGCTGACTAGCGGGGGACCCTCCTACGAGCAGTACTTC. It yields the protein CSALTSGGPSYEQYF.

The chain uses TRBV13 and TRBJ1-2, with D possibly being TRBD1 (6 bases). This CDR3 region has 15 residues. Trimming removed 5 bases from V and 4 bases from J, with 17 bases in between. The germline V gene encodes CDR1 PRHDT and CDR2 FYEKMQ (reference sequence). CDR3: CASSLAGAGFYGYTF. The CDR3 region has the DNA TGTGCCAGCAGCCTGGCAGGGGCGGGCTTCTATGGCTACACCTTC. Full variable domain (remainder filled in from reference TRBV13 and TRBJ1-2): AAGVIQSPRHLIKEKRETATLKCYPIPRHDTVYWYQQGPGQDPQFLISFYEKMQSDKGSIPDRFSAQQFSDYHSELNMSSLELGDSALYFCASSLAGAGFYGYTFGSGTRLTVV.

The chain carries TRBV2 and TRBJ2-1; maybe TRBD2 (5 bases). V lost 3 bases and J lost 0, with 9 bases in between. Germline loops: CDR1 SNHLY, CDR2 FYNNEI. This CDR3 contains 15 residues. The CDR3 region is CASSDTGSSYNEQFF. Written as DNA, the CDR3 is TGTGCCAGCAGTGATACGGGGAGCTCCTACAATGAGCAGTTCTTC.

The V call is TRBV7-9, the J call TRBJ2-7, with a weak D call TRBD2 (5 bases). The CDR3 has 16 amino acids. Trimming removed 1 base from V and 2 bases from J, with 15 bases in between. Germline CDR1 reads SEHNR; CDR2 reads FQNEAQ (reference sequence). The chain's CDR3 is CASSLEYSVSTYEQYF. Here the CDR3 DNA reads TGTGCCAGCAGCTTAGAATATAGCGTCTCCACCTACGAGCAGTACTTC. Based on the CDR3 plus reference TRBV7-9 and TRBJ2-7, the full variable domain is DTGVSQNPRHKITKRGQNVTFRCDPISEHNRLYWYRQTLGQGPEFLTYFQNEAQLEKSRLLSDRFSAERPKGSFSTLEIQRTEQGDSAMYLCASSLEYSVSTYEQYFGPGTRLTVT.

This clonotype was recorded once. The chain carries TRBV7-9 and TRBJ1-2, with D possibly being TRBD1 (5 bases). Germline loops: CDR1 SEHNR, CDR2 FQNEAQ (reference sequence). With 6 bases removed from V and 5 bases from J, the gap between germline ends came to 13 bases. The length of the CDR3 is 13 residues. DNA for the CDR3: TGTGCCAGCAGTTACACCGGGGGGTATGGCTACACCTTC. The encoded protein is CASSYTGGYGYTF.

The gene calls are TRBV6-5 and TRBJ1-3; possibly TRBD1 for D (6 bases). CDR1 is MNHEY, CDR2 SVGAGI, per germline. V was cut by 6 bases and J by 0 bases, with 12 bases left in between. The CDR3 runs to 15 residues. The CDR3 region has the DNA TGTGCCAGCAGACCACAGGGCTTCTCTGGAAACACCATATATTTT. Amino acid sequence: CASRPQGFSGNTIYF.

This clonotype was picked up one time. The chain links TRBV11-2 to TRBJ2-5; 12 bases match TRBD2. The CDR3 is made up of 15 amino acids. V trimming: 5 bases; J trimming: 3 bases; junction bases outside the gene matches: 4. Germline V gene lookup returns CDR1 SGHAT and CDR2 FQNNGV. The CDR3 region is CASSNGLAGKETQYF. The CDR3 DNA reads TGTGCCAGCAGCAACGGACTAGCGGGGAAAGAGACCCAGTACTTC.